This T cell receptor (beta chain) appears in the sequencing data of a study of naive and memory T cell subsets. A few counts support this clonotype. With 4 bases clipped from V and 0 bases from J, the junction kept 3 bases outside the gene matches. CDR3 length: 14 amino acids. Per the germline V gene, CDR1 is LGHDT and CDR2 is YNNKEL (reference sequence). Two oligonucleotides, mixed equimolar, formed the beta constant-region primer covering TRBC1 and TRBC2. Four rounds of PCR amplified the ligated cDNA using nested alpha and beta constant-region primers plus SP2. TCRdb processed the UMI-ligation and nested PCR reads anew with MiXCR; each CDR3 protein has one entry. Of about 120,000 distinct CDR3 sequences listed, just over 35% were seen once; the top ten hold 0.8% to 1%.

This chain links TRBV3-1 with TRBJ2-7; 7 bases fit TRBD1. Sequencing was carried out using central memory CD4+ T cells from blood. The receptor was derived from a human donor in good health. The CDR3: CASSRQGLSYEQYF. The CDR3 DNA reads TGTGCCAGCAGCCGACAGGGCCTCTCCTACGAGCAGTACTTC.